The present TCR beta chain was sequenced within a study of control samples from healthy donors and cancer patients. Per the germline V gene, CDR1 is MNHEY and CDR2 is SMNVEV (reference sequence). The V end lost 6 bases, the J end lost 1 base, and 18 bases lay between the germline ends. The CDR3 totals 16 residues. Produced via immunoSEQ multiplex PCR; TCRdb's table is partial and in-frame only. The data show about 160,000 clones, about 94% seen once. The V gene is TRBV27, the J gene TRBJ1-1, with D maybe TRBD1 (6 bases). The sequenced sample consisted of blood. The sequence came from a woman between 35 and 50 years old in good health. CDR3: CASSSRPAGANTEAFF. CDR3 sequence (DNA): TGTGCCAGCAGCTCCCGGCCGGCAGGGGCGAACACTGAAGCTTTCTTT.